Each of the 4 T cell receptor beta chains below was sequenced from the same sample in a study of cytomegalovirus exposure and HLA in healthy donors. The PCR ran on 60 Vbeta and 13 Jbeta primers. Some clones are missing from TCRdb's copy, which holds only in-frame ones; the method was immunoSEQ multiplex PCR. The table shows fewer than 200,000 clones, with around 75% occurring only once. Input material: PBMCs. All receptors derive from a male donor in good health and CMV-seronegative.

The V call is TRBV6-1, the J call TRBJ2-3; D perhaps matches TRBD2 (5 bases). CDR1 MNHNS and CDR2 SASEGT come from the germline V gene. The V end lost 6 bases, the J end lost 3 bases, and 16 bases lay between the germline ends. CDR3 length: 15 amino acids. As DNA, the CDR3 is TGTGCCAGCAGGGAGGCCAGGCAAGTTACAGATACGCAGTATTTT. Translation: CASREARQVTDTQYF.

This clone showed up just a few times. V gene TRBV11-2 combines with J gene TRBJ1-1; 10 bases line up with TRBD1. Germline values: CDR1 SGHAT, CDR2 FQNNGV. The CDR3 is 15 residues long. Unmatched junction bases numbered 5, after V lost 2 bases and J lost 5 bases. The CDR3 here is CASSLLGTGETEAFF. CDR3 DNA: TGTGCCAGCAGCTTACTCGGGACAGGGGAAACTGAAGCTTTCTTT.

This clone appeared a single time. This rearrangement joins TRBV6-5 to TRBJ1-1; 10 bases line up with TRBD1. Germline trimming cut 5 bases from V and 3 bases from J; bases unmatched to any gene: 3. This CDR3 spans 14 amino acids. CDR1 is MNHEY and CDR2 is SVGAGI in the germline V gene. The CDR3 DNA reads as TGTGCCAGCAGTGTCGACAGGGGGCACACTGAAGCTTTCTTT. It encodes CASSVDRGHTEAFF.

V and J are TRBV5-1 and TRBJ2-5, with 9 nucleotides matching TRBD1. The V gene end was trimmed by 4 bases and the J gene end by 4 bases; junction bases not matched to a gene: 8. The CDR3 spans 15 residues. The germline gives CDR1 SGHRS, CDR2 YFSETQ. The CDR3 region is CASSQPGQGGETQYF. For the CDR3, the DNA is TGCGCCAGCAGCCAGCCGGGACAGGGAGGAGAGACCCAGTACTTC.